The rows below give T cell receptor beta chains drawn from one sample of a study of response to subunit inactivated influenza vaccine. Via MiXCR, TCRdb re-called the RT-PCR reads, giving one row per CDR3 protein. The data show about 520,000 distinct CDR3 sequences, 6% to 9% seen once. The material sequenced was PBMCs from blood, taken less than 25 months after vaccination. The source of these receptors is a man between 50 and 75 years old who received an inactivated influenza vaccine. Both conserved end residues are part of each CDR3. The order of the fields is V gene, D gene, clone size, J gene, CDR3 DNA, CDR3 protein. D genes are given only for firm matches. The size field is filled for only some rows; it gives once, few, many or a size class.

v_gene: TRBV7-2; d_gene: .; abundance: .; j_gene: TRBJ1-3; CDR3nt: TGTGCCAGCAGCTTATGGATCAGGGGTGGAAACACCATATATTTT; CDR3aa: CASSLWIRGGNTIYF
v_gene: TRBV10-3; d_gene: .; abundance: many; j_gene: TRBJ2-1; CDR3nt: TGTGCCATCACCTCCCGGGACGATCCCTACAATGAGCAGTTCTTC; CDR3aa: CAITSRDDPYNEQFF
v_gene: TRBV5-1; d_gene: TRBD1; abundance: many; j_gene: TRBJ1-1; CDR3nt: TGCGCCAGCGGCCAACAGGGGTACGCTGAAGCTTTCTTT; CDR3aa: CASGQQGYAEAFF
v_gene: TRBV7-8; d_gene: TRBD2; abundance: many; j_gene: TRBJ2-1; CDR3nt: TGTGCCAGCAGCTTTGGCGGGGGGTCTTACAATGAGCAGTTCTTC; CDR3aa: CASSFGGGSYNEQFF
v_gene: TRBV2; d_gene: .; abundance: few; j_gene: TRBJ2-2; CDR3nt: TGTGCCAGCAGGTTCGCCCCAGGGTCCGGGGAGCTGTTTTTT; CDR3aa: CASRFAPGSGELFF
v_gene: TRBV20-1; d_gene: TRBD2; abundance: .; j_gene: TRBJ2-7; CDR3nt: TGCAGTGCTAGAGACATTAGCGGGAGGGCCGGGGCCTACGAGCAGTACTTC; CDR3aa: CSARDISGRAGAYEQYF
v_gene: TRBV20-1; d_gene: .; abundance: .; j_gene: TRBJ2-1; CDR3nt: TGCAGTGCCAAAACAGGGAGCTCCTACAATGAGCAGTTCTTC; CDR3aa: CSAKTGSSYNEQFF
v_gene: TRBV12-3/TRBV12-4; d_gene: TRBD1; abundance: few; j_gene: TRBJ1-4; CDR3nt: TGTGCCAGCAACAGACAGGGGGCTCATGAAAAACTGTTTTTT; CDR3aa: CASNRQGAHEKLFF
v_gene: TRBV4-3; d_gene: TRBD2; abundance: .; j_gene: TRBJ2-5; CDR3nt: TGCGCCAGCAGCCAAGATAGAGCGGGAGGACCTTGGGAGACCCAGTACTTC; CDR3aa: CASSQDRAGGPWETQYF
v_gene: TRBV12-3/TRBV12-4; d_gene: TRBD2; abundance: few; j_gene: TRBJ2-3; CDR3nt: TGTGCCAGCAGGAAGACTAGCGGGGGGGCCGGGTCAGATACGCAGTATTTT; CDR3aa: CASRKTSGGAGSDTQYF
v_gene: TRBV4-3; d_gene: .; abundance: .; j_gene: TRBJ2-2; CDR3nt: TGCGCCAGCAGCCCTACTAGGTCCACCGGGGAGCTGTTTTTT; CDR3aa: CASSPTRSTGELFF
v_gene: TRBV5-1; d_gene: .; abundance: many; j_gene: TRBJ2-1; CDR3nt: TGCGCCAGCAGCTTGTCAATGGCTTCCTACAATGAGCAGTTCTTC; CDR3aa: CASSLSMASYNEQFF
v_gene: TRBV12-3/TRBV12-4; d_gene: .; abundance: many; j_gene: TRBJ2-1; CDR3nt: TGTGCCAGCAGTTTATGGGACCGCAATGAGCAGTTCTTC; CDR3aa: CASSLWDRNEQFF
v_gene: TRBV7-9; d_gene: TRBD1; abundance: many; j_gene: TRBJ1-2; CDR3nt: TGTGCCAGCAGCAAAGGACAGGGCTTCTATGGCTACACCTTC; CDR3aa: CASSKGQGFYGYTF
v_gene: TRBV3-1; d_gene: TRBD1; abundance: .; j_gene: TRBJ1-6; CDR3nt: TGTGCCAGCAGCGGATACGGGACAGACTATAATTCACCCCTCCACTTT; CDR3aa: CASSGYGTDYNSPLHF
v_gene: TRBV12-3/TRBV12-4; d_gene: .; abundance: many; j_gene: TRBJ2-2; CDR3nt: TGTGCCAGCAGCCAGCCGGGCCTAGAGACCGGGGAGCTGTTTTTT; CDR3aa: CASSQPGLETGELFF
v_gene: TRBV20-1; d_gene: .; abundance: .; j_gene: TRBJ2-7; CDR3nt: TGCAGTGCTAGAGGCCAGATCAGCGACGAGCAGTACTTC; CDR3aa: CSARGQISDEQYF
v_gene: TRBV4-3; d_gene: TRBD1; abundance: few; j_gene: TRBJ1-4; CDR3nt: TGCGCCAGCAGCCAGCCCCCCGCGGACAGGGGATCGGAAAAACTGTTTTTT; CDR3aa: CASSQPPADRGSEKLFF
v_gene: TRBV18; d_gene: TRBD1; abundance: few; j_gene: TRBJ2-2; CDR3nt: TGTGCCAGCTCGCCAGGGACAGGGCTCACCGGGGAGCTGTTTTTT; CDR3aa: CASSPGTGLTGELFF
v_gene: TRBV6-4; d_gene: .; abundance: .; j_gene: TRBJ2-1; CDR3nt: TGTGCCAGCAGTGTAACGGGGAGTCTATACAATGAGCAGTTCTTC; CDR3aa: CASSVTGSLYNEQFF
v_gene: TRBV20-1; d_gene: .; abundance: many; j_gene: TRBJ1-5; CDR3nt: TGCAGTGCTAGAGGGGGTGCCGGCAATCAGCCCCAGCATTTT; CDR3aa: CSARGGAGNQPQHF
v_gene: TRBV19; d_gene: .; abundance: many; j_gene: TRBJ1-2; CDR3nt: TGTGCCAGTAGTATAACGGCTGAAGGGCCCTATGGCTACACCTTC; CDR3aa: CASSITAEGPYGYTF
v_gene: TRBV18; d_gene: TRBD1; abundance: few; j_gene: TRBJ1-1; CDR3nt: TGTGCCAGCACGGAATACAGGGGGGGGAACACTGAAGCTTTCTTT; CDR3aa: CASTEYRGGNTEAFF
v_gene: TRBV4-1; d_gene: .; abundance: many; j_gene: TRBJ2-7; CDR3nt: TGCGCCAGCAGTCAAGTAGAGGGGCCCGGCTACGAGCAGTACTTC; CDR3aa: CASSQVEGPGYEQYF
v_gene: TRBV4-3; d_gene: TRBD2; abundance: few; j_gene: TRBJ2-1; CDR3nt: TGCGCCAGCAGCCAAGATCCGGCGGGGGAAGGGGAGCAGTTCTTC; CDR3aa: CASSQDPAGEGEQFF
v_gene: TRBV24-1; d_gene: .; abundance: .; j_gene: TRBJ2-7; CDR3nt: TGTGCCACCAGTGAAGGCGGCGGCTCCTACGAGCAGTACTTC; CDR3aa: CATSEGGGSYEQYF
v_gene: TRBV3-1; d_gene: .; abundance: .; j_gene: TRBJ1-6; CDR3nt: TGTGCCAGCAGCCAAGGCGCAGTCTATAATTCACCCCTCCACTTT; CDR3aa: CASSQGAVYNSPLHF
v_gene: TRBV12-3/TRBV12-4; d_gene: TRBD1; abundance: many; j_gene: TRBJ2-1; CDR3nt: TGTGCCAGCAGTACGGGACAGGGAATAATCTTC; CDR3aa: CASSTGQGIIF
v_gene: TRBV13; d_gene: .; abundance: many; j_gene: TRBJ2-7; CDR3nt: TGTGCCAGCAGCTTAAATTCCCCCCCCTACGAGCAGTACTTC; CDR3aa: CASSLNSPPYEQYF
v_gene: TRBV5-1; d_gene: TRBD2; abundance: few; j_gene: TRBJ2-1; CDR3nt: TGCGCCAGCAGCTTGGCACTAGCGGGAGTGGATGAGCAGTTCTTC; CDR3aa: CASSLALAGVDEQFF
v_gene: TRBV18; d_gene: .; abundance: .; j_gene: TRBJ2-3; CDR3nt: TGTGCCAGCTCACCATCGGGAGTTAAAGATACGCAGTATTTT; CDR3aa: CASSPSGVKDTQYF